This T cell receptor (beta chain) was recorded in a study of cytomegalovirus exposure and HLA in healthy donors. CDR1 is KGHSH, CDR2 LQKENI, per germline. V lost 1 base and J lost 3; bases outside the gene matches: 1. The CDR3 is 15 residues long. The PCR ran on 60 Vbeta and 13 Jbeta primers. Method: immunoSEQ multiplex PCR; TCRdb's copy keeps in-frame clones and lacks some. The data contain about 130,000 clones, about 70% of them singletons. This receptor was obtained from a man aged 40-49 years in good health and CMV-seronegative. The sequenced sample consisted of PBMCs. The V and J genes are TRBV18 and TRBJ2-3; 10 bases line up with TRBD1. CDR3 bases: TGTGCCAGCTCACCACGACAGGGGGCAACAGATACGCAGTATTTT. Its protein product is CASSPRQGATDTQYF.